This TCR beta chain was found in a study of blood T cell repertoires in COVID-19. For the study at large: COVID-19 samples from acute and convalescent phases originated in the United States, Italy and Spain. T cells, B-cell-depleted T cells, or PBMCs supplied cDNA or gDNA.

Germline V gene sequence: CDR1 SGHTS, CDR2 YDEGEE. The CDR3 consists of 18 residues. V trimming: 4 bases; J trimming: 5 bases; junction bases outside the gene matches: 10. In the original analysis: Quantification of nucleated cells was approximated via reference gene primer amplification. Profiling relied on immunoSEQ multiplex PCR, and the TCRdb table lists in-frame clones only, not all of them. For V, J and clone size, that table is used; D and trimming come from the DNA. This sample has a few hundred thousand clones, with around 81% found just once. J is TRBJ2-1 and V is TRBV5-8; 15 bases match TRBD2. The source is a human donor in a cohort sampled during active COVID-19. The specimen sequenced was peripheral blood. Here the CDR3 DNA reads TGTGCCAGCAGCGGATGGACTAGCGGGAGGGCCGGCAACAATGAGCAGTTCTTC. This encodes CASSGWTSGRAGNNEQFF.